A selection of T cell receptor beta chains follows, all from one sample in a study of T cell responses to AZD1222 COVID-19 vaccine. Data came from immunoSEQ multiplex PCR; TCRdb stores just in-frame clones and leaves some out. The repertoire consists of approximately 130,000 clones, with more than 85% occurring once and the leading ten covering 0.85% to 0.95%. Sequenced material: peripheral blood, taken on day 0 of AZD1222 vaccination. These receptors came from an adult in good health. Both conserved end residues are part of each CDR3. The order of the fields is clone size, V gene, D gene, J gene, CDR3 protein, CDR3 DNA. The D gene is left open where the match is weak. Size is omitted from some rows. Given values are once, few, many or a class for expanded clones.

-	TRBV7-6	-	TRBJ2-1	CASSLSEGAYNEQFF	TGTGCCAGCAGCCTTAGCGAGGGGGCCTACAATGAGCAGTTCTTC
-	TRBV5-6	-	TRBJ1-2	CASSWASLVSYTF	TGTGCCAGCAGCTGGGCCTCTCTGGTCAGCTACACCTTC
-	TRBV9	-	TRBJ2-2	CASSPSGSAGELFF	TGTGCCAGCAGCCCCTCGGGTAGTGCCGGGGAGCTGTTTTTT
once	TRBV5-4	-	TRBJ1-4	CASSSRAGEKLFF	TGTGCCAGCAGCTCCAGGGCGGGCGAAAAACTGTTTTTT
once	TRBV5-1	-	TRBJ1-3	CASRIAQGNTIYF	TGCGCCAGCAGAATAGCACAGGGAAACACCATATATTTT
-	TRBV5-4	TRBD1	TRBJ2-2	CASSSNRGWGTGELFF	TGTGCCAGCAGCTCAAACAGGGGGTGGGGCACCGGGGAGCTGTTTTTT
-	TRBV18	-	TRBJ2-7	CASSRAYGGDEQYF	TGTGCCAGCTCACGGGCGTACGGAGGCGACGAGCAGTACTTC
-	TRBV13	TRBD2	TRBJ2-1	CASSNTLTGLADEQFF	TGTGCCAGCAGCAACACCCTAACGGGACTAGCGGATGAGCAGTTCTTC
-	TRBV3-1/TRBV3-2	-	TRBJ1-2	CASSQADVRGGAGGYTF	TGTGCCAGCAGCCAAGCTGACGTTCGGGGAGGGGCCGGTGGCTACACCTTC
-	TRBV10-3	-	TRBJ1-2	CAISEGGVNYGYTF	TGTGCCATCAGTGAAGGCGGGGTTAACTATGGCTACACCTTC
few	TRBV2	-	TRBJ1-2	CASSEARDNYGYTF	TGTGCCAGCAGTGAAGCCAGGGATAACTATGGCTACACCTTC
once	TRBV19	TRBD1	TRBJ1-6	CASSRTDRDRGQSPLHF	TGTGCCAGTAGTCGAACCGACCGGGACAGGGGGCAATCACCCCTCCACTTT
once	TRBV3-1/TRBV3-2	-	TRBJ1-6	CASSQRTGWNSPLHF	TGTGCCAGCAGCCAACGTACAGGGTGGAATTCACCCCTCCACTTT
once	TRBV18	-	TRBJ1-1	CASSPGQGTMNTEAFF	TGTGCCAGCTCACCAGGGCAGGGTACCATGAACACTGAAGCTTTCTTT
-	TRBV7-6	-	TRBJ1-2	CASSLSGPTDTGYYGYTF	TGTGCCAGCAGCTTAAGCGGCCCCACTGACACAGGGTACTATGGCTACACCTTC
-	TRBV6-5	-	TRBJ2-5	CASSYSMLAQETQYF	TGTGCCAGCAGTTACTCGATGCTCGCACAAGAGACCCAGTACTTC
-	TRBV6-5	-	TRBJ1-5	CASTRGADGNQPQHF	TGTGCCAGCACCCGTGGCGCCGATGGCAATCAGCCCCAGCATTTT
-	TRBV12-3/TRBV12-4	-	TRBJ1-2	CASSEAVSGYTF	TGTGCCAGCAGTGAAGCAGTGAGCGGCTACACCTTC
-	TRBV5-1	-	TRBJ2-7	CASSLAGFHEQYF	TGCGCCAGCAGCTTGGCAGGATTCCACGAGCAGTACTTC
-	TRBV18	-	TRBJ1-5	CASSPIKQAQPQHF	TGTGCCAGCTCCCCGATAAAACAGGCTCAGCCCCAGCATTTT
-	TRBV7-2	-	TRBJ2-1	CASSPGLHSYNEQFF	TGTGCCAGCAGCCCAGGGTTACACTCCTACAATGAGCAGTTCTTC
-	TRBV19	-	TRBJ1-2	CASSPNRVGYTF	TGTGCCAGTAGTCCTAACAGGGTCGGCTACACCTTC
-	TRBV19	TRBD1	TRBJ1-5	CASSGQGAGGNQPQHF	TGTGCCAGTAGTGGGCAGGGGGCGGGTGGCAATCAGCCCCAGCATTTT
few	TRBV6-1	TRBD2	TRBJ2-2	CASSEGTSDTGELFF	TGTGCCAGCAGTGAAGGGACTAGCGACACCGGGGAGCTGTTTTTT
once	TRBV7-2	-	TRBJ2-5	CASSLSLPVGETQYF	TGTGCCAGCAGCTTATCCCTACCAGTTGGGGAGACCCAGTACTTC
few	TRBV7-9	TRBD2	TRBJ2-7	CASSSRTSGYEQYF	TGTGCCAGCAGCTCCCGGACTAGCGGCTACGAGCAGTACTTC
-	TRBV4-1	TRBD2	TRBJ2-1	CASSGYSGGANEQFF	TGCGCCAGCAGCGGCTATAGCGGGGGGGCGAATGAGCAGTTCTTC
once	TRBV27	-	TRBJ2-1	CASSLVGGTYNEQFF	TGTGCCAGCAGTTTAGTGGGGGGAACCTACAATGAGCAGTTCTTC
once	TRBV5-1	TRBD1	TRBJ1-1	CASSFWEGQGLGEAFF	TGCGCCAGCAGCTTCTGGGAGGGACAGGGGTTGGGTGAAGCTTTCTTT
-	TRBV7-3	-	TRBJ1-1	CASSASGVRAEAFF	TGTGCCAGCAGCGCCTCAGGGGTTCGGGCTGAAGCTTTCTTT
few	TRBV5-4	-	TRBJ1-3	CASSLAGYGNTIYF	TGTGCCAGCAGCTTGGCGGGTTATGGAAACACCATATATTTT
few	TRBV7-2	-	TRBJ2-7	CASSSIDRLSYEQYF	TGTGCCAGCAGCTCGATAGACAGACTTTCCTACGAGCAGTACTTC
-	TRBV19	TRBD2	TRBJ2-7	CASSGTSGSSYEQYF	TGTGCCAGTTCCGGGACTAGCGGAAGCTCCTACGAGCAGTACTTC